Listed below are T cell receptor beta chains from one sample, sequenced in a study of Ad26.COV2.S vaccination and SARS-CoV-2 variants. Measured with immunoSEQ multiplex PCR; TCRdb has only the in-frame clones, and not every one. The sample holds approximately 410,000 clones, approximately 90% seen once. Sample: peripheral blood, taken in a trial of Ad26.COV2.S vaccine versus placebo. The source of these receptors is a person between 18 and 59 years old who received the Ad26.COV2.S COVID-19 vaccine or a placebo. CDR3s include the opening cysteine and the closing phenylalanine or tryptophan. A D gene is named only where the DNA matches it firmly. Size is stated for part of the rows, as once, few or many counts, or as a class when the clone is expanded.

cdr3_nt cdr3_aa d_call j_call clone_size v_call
TGTGCCAGCAGCGGAGGGACTTTTAGCACAGATACGCAGTATTTT CASSGGTFSTDTQYF . TRBJ2-3 . TRBV2
TGTGCCAGCAGTCCCCGGGCAGGGGTTAGCTCTGGAAACACCATATATTTT CASSPRAGVSSGNTIYF . TRBJ1-3 . TRBV25-1
TGCGCCAGCAGCCACCCACTTGGAGAAAAACTGTTTTTT CASSHPLGEKLFF . TRBJ1-4 . TRBV4-3
TGTGCCAGCAGCGTGCTAGCGGTTGCGAACACCGGGGAGCTGTTTTTT CASSVLAVANTGELFF TRBD2 TRBJ2-2 . TRBV9
TGTGCCAGCAGCCAAGGAATCAGGGGGGGAACCTACGAGCAGTACTTC CASSQGIRGGTYEQYF . TRBJ2-7 . TRBV14
TGTGCCAGTAGTATCCAGAGAGGCACAGATACGCAGTATTTT CASSIQRGTDTQYF . TRBJ2-3 . TRBV19
TGCGCCAGCAGCCAAGAGACGGGGTCACGGGGGGAGACCCAGTACTTC CASSQETGSRGETQYF . TRBJ2-5 . TRBV4-3
TGTGCCAGCAGCCAAGATATAAGGCAGGGGGGAGCTTTCTTT CASSQDIRQGGAFF TRBD1 TRBJ1-1 . TRBV3-1/TRBV3-2
TGTGCCAGCAGCCTCGTGGGCGTAGGCGGGGAGCTGTTTTTT CASSLVGVGGELFF . TRBJ2-2 . TRBV9
TGTGCCAGCAGTTACCGGCGATCTGGGGCCAACGTCCTGACTTTC CASSYRRSGANVLTF . TRBJ2-6 . TRBV6-2/TRBV6-3
TGCAGCGTTGAAGAAAACAAGGATACGCAGTATTTT CSVEENKDTQYF . TRBJ2-3 . TRBV29-1
TGTGCCAGCAGCCTCTTCGGGGGGACAGGGGCCTACGAGCAGTACTTC CASSLFGGTGAYEQYF TRBD1 TRBJ2-7 . TRBV3-1/TRBV3-2
TGCGCCAGCAGCCCAGGACAGGGAGCCTACGAGCAGTACTTC CASSPGQGAYEQYF TRBD1 TRBJ2-7 . TRBV4-3
TGTGCCACCAGTGATCCCGGACGACTAGTGGATACGCAGTATTTT CATSDPGRLVDTQYF . TRBJ2-3 . TRBV24-1
TGTGCCAGCTCGGTGGGCATTACCGGGAGGGGGCTGGGCACTGAAGCTTTCTTT CASSVGITGRGLGTEAFF TRBD1 TRBJ1-1 few TRBV28
TGTGCCAGCAGGCCAGCCGACGTTTCACCCCTCCACTTT CASRPADVSPLHF . TRBJ1-6 . TRBV27
TGCGCCAGCAGCTCCTGGACAGGGGGCGACTATGGCTACACCTTC CASSSWTGGDYGYTF TRBD1 TRBJ1-2 . TRBV5-1
TGTGCCAGCAGCTTAGACCAATGGGGTTACAATCAGCCCCAGCATTTT CASSLDQWGYNQPQHF . TRBJ1-5 once TRBV7-8
TGTGCCAGCGCCGGGAGGGAGGGGACATTTCTCCTCAATGAGCAGTTCTTC CASAGREGTFLLNEQFF TRBD2 TRBJ2-1 . TRBV9
TGTGCCAGCAGCCAGGGCAGGATAAGCAATCAGCCCCAGCATTTT CASSQGRISNQPQHF . TRBJ1-5 . TRBV7-2
TGTGCCAGCAGTGAAGGGGAGGGACAGGGTGGTCAGCCCCAGCATTTT CASSEGEGQGGQPQHF TRBD1 TRBJ1-5 . TRBV6-1
TGTGCCAGCAGCCTTAGGGGGGGGAACACTGAAGCTTTCTTT CASSLRGGNTEAFF . TRBJ1-1 . TRBV6-5
TGCGCCAGCAGACAGACCGGGACAGGAAAAGAGACCCAGTACTTC CASRQTGTGKETQYF TRBD1 TRBJ2-5 . TRBV5-1
TGTGCCAGCAGTTTCGGTAGACAGCCCCAGCATTTT CASSFGRQPQHF . TRBJ1-5 . TRBV28
TGTGCCTGGAGTGGAGGGGAGTATGGCTACACCTTC CAWSGGEYGYTF . TRBJ1-2 . TRBV30
TGTGCCAGCAGCTTACCCCTGGGGGGACAGAAGTACTTC CASSLPLGGQKYF . TRBJ2-7 few TRBV28
TGTGCCAGCAACTATATCCGGGACAGCCGCTCCTATAATTCACCCCTCCACTTT CASNYIRDSRSYNSPLHF TRBD1 TRBJ1-6 . TRBV7-2
TGTGCCAGCAGCTTATGGGGCGGGCAGAGCTCCTACAATGAGCAGTTCTTC CASSLWGGQSSYNEQFF . TRBJ2-1 . TRBV7-9
TGTGCCAGCAGCGTAGACAGGGGCCCCTACGAGCAGTACTTC CASSVDRGPYEQYF TRBD1 TRBJ2-7 . TRBV9
TGTGCCAGCAGTTTATTCGGGGGCCGGGGTGAAAAACTGTTTTTT CASSLFGGRGEKLFF . TRBJ1-4 few TRBV27
TGTGCCAGCAGTCAAGATAGCAATCAGCCCCAGCATTTT CASSQDSNQPQHF . TRBJ1-5 . TRBV2
TGTGCCACCAGCAGCCCTTTCCCAAGCACAGATACGCAGTATTTT CATSSPFPSTDTQYF . TRBJ2-3 . TRBV15
TGTGCCAGTACATTGGGGAACACCGGGGAGCTGTTTTTT CASTLGNTGELFF . TRBJ2-2 . TRBV19
TGTGCCAGCAGCCGGGCGGGGGGTATAGGTCAGCCCCAGCATTTT CASSRAGGIGQPQHF . TRBJ1-5 many TRBV7-2
TGTGCCAGCAGCTTAGGTGGGGGGGATACCTACGAGCAGTACTTC CASSLGGGDTYEQYF TRBD2 TRBJ2-7 . TRBV11-3
TGTGCCAGCAGTTTATGGGGACGGAGCTCCTACGAGCAGTACTTC CASSLWGRSSYEQYF . TRBJ2-7 . TRBV28
TGCGCCAGCAGCTGGACAGGGGGCTACGAGCAGTACTTC CASSWTGGYEQYF TRBD1 TRBJ2-7 . TRBV5-1
TGCGCCAGCAGCCAAGATCTGCCGGGGCGCAATCAGCCCCAGCATTTT CASSQDLPGRNQPQHF . TRBJ1-5 . TRBV4-3
TGTGCCAGCAGTTACTCGACTAGCGGGGGTTTAGATACGCAGTATTTT CASSYSTSGGLDTQYF TRBD2 TRBJ2-3 . TRBV6-2/TRBV6-3
TGTGCCAGTTCGGGGCGGTATAATTCACCCCTCCACTTT CASSGRYNSPLHF . TRBJ1-6 . TRBV28
TGTGCCAGCAGTCAGGACAGGCCTTCTAACTATGGCTACACCTTC CASSQDRPSNYGYTF TRBD1 TRBJ1-2 . TRBV6-5
TGTGCCAGCAGCGTAACTAGCGGGGGGGCACAGACCCAGTACTTC CASSVTSGGAQTQYF TRBD2 TRBJ2-5 . TRBV11-2
TGTGCCAGCAGCGTAGGGGGGTTAGAGACCCAGTACTTC CASSVGGLETQYF . TRBJ2-5 . TRBV9